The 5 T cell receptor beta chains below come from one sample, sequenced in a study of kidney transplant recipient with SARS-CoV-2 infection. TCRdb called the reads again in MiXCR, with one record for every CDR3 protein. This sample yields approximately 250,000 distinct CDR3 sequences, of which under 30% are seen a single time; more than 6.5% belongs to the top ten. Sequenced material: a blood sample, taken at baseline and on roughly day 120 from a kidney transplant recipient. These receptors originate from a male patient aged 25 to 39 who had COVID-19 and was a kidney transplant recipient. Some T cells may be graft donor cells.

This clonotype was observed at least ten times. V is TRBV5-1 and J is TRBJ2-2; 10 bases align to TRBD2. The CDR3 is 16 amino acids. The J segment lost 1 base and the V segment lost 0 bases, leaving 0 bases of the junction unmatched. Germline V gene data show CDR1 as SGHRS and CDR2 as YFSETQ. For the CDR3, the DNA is TGCGCCAGCAGCTTGGCTAGCGGGGGGAACACCGGGGAGCTGTTTTTT. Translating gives CASSLASGGNTGELFF.

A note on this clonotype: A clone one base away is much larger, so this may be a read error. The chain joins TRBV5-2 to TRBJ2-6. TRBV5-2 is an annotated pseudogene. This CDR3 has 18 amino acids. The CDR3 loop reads CASKDYREYTKSGRLLTF. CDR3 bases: TGTGCCAGCAAGGATTATAGAGAGTACACAAAGTCGGGCCGACTCCTGACTTTC.

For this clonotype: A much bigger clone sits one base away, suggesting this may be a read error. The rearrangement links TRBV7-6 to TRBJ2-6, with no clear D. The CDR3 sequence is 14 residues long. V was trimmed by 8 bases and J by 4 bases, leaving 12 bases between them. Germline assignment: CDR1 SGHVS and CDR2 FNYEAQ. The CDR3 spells CASGMRSGANVLTF. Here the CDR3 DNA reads TGTGCCAGCGGCATGCGTTCCGGGGCCAACGTCCTGACTTTC.

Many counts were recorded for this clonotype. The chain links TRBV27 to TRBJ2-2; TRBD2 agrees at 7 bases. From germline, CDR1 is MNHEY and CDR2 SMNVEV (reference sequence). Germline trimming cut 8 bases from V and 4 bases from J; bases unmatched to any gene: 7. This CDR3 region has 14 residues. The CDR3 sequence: CASGSRGSTGELFF. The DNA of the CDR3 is TGTGCCAGCGGAAGTCGCGGGAGCACCGGGGAGCTGTTTTTT.

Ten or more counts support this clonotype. The CDR3 region is CASSLTPEANEQYV. The CDR3 DNA is TGTGCCAGCAGTTTAACCCCGGAGGCTAACGAGCAGTACGTC. The chain links TRBV28 to TRBJ2-7, with a weak D call TRBD2 (5 bases). CDR3 size: 14 residues. Trimming took off 2 bases at V and 5 bases at J, with 13 bases between the two ends. Germline V lookup: CDR1 MDHEN, CDR2 SYDVKM.